Sequencing of this T cell receptor beta chain was carried out in a study of spatial heterogeneity in lung cancer. Turning to the study itself: Alpha-chain detections were consistently fewer than beta-chain detections among the sequences.

This clonotype has ten or more counts. The antigen is undetermined. Study-wide findings and caveats: Circulating ubiquitous expanded tumor TCRs were observed more frequently at resection than at follow-up.

This CDR3 has 14 residues. Deletions cut 3 bases from V and 4 bases from J, with 12 bases between. Germline CDR1 MNHEY, CDR2 SMNVEV (reference sequence). TCR cDNA molecules were tagged individually, and each one carried a unique molecular identifier. TCRdb itself ran the 5' RACE reads through MiXCR, one entry per CDR3 protein. The repertoire consists of some 64,000 distinct CDR3 sequences, with around 8.2% occurring once and the leading ten covering approximately 16%. As for time point: sample taken at primary tumor resection. TCRs were sequenced from unsorted whole RNA of tumor, nontumor lung or PBMC. The donors comprised 70 to 85 untreated early-stage non-small cell lung cancer patients.

This clonotype was obtained from a female donor with early-stage non-small cell lung cancer. This chain uses TRBV27 with TRBJ1-1; the D gene is possibly TRBD1 (6 bases). The source material was PBMCs, sampled at surgery. The CDR3 is CASSFQGMATEAFF. In nucleotides, the CDR3 is TGTGCCAGCAGTTTTCAGGGGATGGCCACTGAAGCTTTCTTT.